The rows below give T cell receptor beta chains drawn from one sample of a study of T cell responses to AZD1222 COVID-19 vaccine. The method was immunoSEQ multiplex PCR; TCRdb's version includes in-frame clones alone and lacks a portion of them. The sample has 80,000 or so clones; 90% are singletons. Here the sequenced sample was peripheral blood, taken 28 days after the second AZD1222 dose. These receptors were taken from an adult who received the AZD1222 COVID-19 vaccine. The CDR3 runs from the conserved cysteine through the conserved F or W. The order of the fields is V gene, clone size, D gene, J gene, CDR3 protein, CDR3 DNA. D genes are given only for firm matches. Not every row has a clone size; where given, it reads once, few, many or a size class.

TRBV2	-	-	TRBJ1-1	CASSAPPRGATEAFF	TGTGCCAGCAGTGCCCCACCTAGGGGTGCCACTGAAGCTTTCTTT
TRBV27	-	TRBD2	TRBJ2-1	CASTRTSGKVNEQFF	TGTGCCAGCACAAGGACTAGCGGGAAGGTTAATGAGCAGTTCTTC
TRBV7-3	-	-	TRBJ1-1	CASSSGVLGTEAFF	TGTGCCAGCAGCTCAGGGGTTTTGGGCACTGAAGCTTTCTTT
TRBV6-2/TRBV6-3	-	-	TRBJ2-7	CASSSVSGYEQYF	TGTGCCAGCAGTTCCGTCAGTGGCTACGAGCAGTACTTC
TRBV11-3	-	-	TRBJ1-1	CASSTTSGLLNTEAFF	TGTGCCAGCAGCACGACGTCGGGACTGCTGAACACTGAAGCTTTCTTT
TRBV6-5	-	-	TRBJ1-2	CASSYDQYANYGYTF	TGTGCCAGCAGTTACGACCAGTACGCTAACTATGGCTACACCTTC
TRBV2	-	-	TRBJ1-5	CASSGGSQPQHF	TGTGCCAGCAGTGGGGGTAGTCAGCCCCAGCATTTT
TRBV3-1/TRBV3-2	-	-	TRBJ2-7	CASSQAATGDEQYF	TGTGCCAGCAGCCAAGCGGCTACCGGCGACGAGCAGTACTTC
TRBV6-6	-	-	TRBJ1-6	CASSYDLGSSPLHF	TGTGCCAGCAGTTATGATCTGGGGAGTTCACCCCTCCACTTT
TRBV21-1	-	-	TRBJ1-1	CASSKVGRGSDRRITEAFF	-
TRBV5-1	-	-	TRBJ2-1	CASKRNVRTHNEQFF	TGCGCCAGCAAAAGAAACGTCAGGACTCACAATGAGCAGTTCTTC
TRBV24-1	-	TRBD2	TRBJ2-1	CATSDGLATYNEQFF	TGTGCCACCAGTGATGGACTAGCGACCTACAATGAGCAGTTCTTC
TRBV2	-	-	TRBJ2-5	CASSVETQYF	TGTGCCAGCAGTGTAGAGACCCAGTACTTC
TRBV11-3	-	-	TRBJ2-7	CASIDGRLHEQYF	TGTGCCAGCATCGATGGGAGGCTCCACGAGCAGTACTTC
TRBV6-5	-	-	TRBJ2-7	CASSYLVGAGEQYF	TGTGCCAGCAGTTACCTTGTAGGGGCTGGGGAGCAGTACTTC
TRBV5-5	-	-	TRBJ1-1	CASSLGAANTEAFF	TGTGCCAGCAGCTTGGGCGCAGCGAACACTGAAGCTTTCTTT
TRBV7-9	-	TRBD1	TRBJ1-1	CASSLTGGSEAFF	TGTGCCAGCAGCCTGACAGGGGGCTCTGAAGCTTTCTTT
TRBV5-4	-	-	TRBJ1-1	CASSLGGWTETNTEAFF	TGTGCCAGCAGCTTGGGGGGGTGGACGGAGACGAACACTGAAGCTTTCTTT
TRBV6-2/TRBV6-3	-	-	TRBJ1-2	CASSVQGNYGYTF	TGTGCCAGCAGCGTACAGGGTAACTATGGCTACACCTTC
TRBV5-4	few	-	TRBJ2-7	CASSLLGEQYF	TGTGCCAGCAGCCTTCTGGGCGAGCAGTACTTC
TRBV5-4	-	TRBD2	TRBJ2-7	CASSSSSGIYEQYF	TGTGCCAGCAGCTCCTCTAGCGGGATCTACGAGCAGTACTTC
TRBV7-3	-	TRBD1	TRBJ1-1	CASSATFSGTGNEAFF	TGTGCCAGCAGCGCGACTTTTTCCGGGACAGGGAATGAAGCTTTCTTT
TRBV30	once	TRBD2	TRBJ2-1	CAWGLAGGPVNEQFF	TGTGCCTGGGGGTTAGCGGGAGGGCCAGTGAATGAGCAGTTCTTC
TRBV5-4	-	-	TRBJ1-2	CASSPGVANYGYTF	TGTGCCAGCAGCCCGGGGGTTGCTAACTATGGCTACACCTTC
TRBV11-2	-	TRBD1	TRBJ2-3	CASSPDREIDTQYF	TGTGCCAGCAGCCCCGACAGGGAAATAGATACGCAGTATTTT
TRBV27	-	-	TRBJ1-4	CASSKLADEKLFF	TGTGCCAGCAGTAAACTCGCGGATGAAAAACTGTTTTTT
TRBV5-1	once	TRBD2	TRBJ2-7	CASSLDSGRLYEQYF	TGCGCCAGCAGTTTGGATAGCGGGAGATTATACGAGCAGTACTTC
TRBV7-8	-	-	TRBJ1-3	CASSLAALANTIYF	TGTGCCAGCAGCTTGGCAGCCCTGGCAAACACCATATATTTT
TRBV25-1	-	-	TRBJ2-3	CASSDPPSGDTQYF	TGTGCCAGCAGTGATCCCCCCTCAGGGGATACGCAGTATTTT
TRBV11-2	once	TRBD1	TRBJ2-7	CASSPLDRAEQYF	TGTGCCAGCAGCCCCTTGGACAGGGCCGAGCAGTACTTC
TRBV11-3	once	-	TRBJ1-1	CASSSPWGNTEAFF	TGTGCCAGCAGCTCCCCCTGGGGGAACACTGAAGCTTTCTTT
TRBV5-6	-	TRBD1	TRBJ2-7	CASSPDRGGLFYEQYF	TGTGCCAGCAGTCCAGACAGGGGGGGTCTTTTCTACGAGCAGTACTTC
TRBV18	-	-	TRBJ2-7	CASSPPLGTYEQYF	TGTGCCAGCTCACCACCGTTGGGGACCTACGAGCAGTACTTC
TRBV7-3	-	TRBD2	TRBJ2-1	CASSPYGLANEQFF	TGTGCCAGCAGCCCTTATGGACTAGCCAATGAGCAGTTCTTC
TRBV5-4	-	-	TRBJ1-1	CASSLAQGGGMNTEAFF	TGTGCCAGCAGCTTGGCCCAGGGAGGGGGAATGAACACTGAAGCTTTCTTT
TRBV2	-	-	TRBJ1-2	CASSEEGNPYGYTF	TGTGCCAGCAGTGAAGAGGGGAATCCTTATGGCTACACCTTC
TRBV2	-	-	TRBJ1-1	CASHFGGSNTEAFF	TGTGCCAGCCATTTCGGGGGAAGCAACACTGAAGCTTTCTTT
TRBV13	-	-	TRBJ1-1	CASSSSVGRRNTEAFF	TGTGCCAGCAGCTCCAGTGTTGGGCGGCGGAACACTGAAGCTTTCTTT
TRBV5-1	once	-	TRBJ1-5	CASSLAPQAEQPQHF	TGCGCCAGCAGCTTGGCCCCGCAGGCGGAGCAGCCCCAGCATTTT
TRBV27	-	-	TRBJ2-2	CASRSGVWDTGELFF	TGTGCCAGCAGATCGGGGGTGTGGGACACCGGGGAGCTGTTTTTT
TRBV2	-	TRBD1	TRBJ1-5	CASRQGGQPQHF	TGTGCCAGCAGACAGGGGGGGCAGCCCCAGCATTTT
TRBV4-1	-	-	TRBJ1-6	CASSQDPGSPLHF	TGCGCCAGCAGCCAAGATCCGGGCTCACCCCTCCACTTT
TRBV7-6	-	TRBD2	TRBJ2-1	CASSLSGSGGYNEQFF	TGTGCCAGCAGCTTATCGGGTAGCGGGGGATACAATGAGCAGTTCTTC
TRBV3-1/TRBV3-2	once	-	TRBJ2-5	CASSQGSLQETQYF	TGTGCCAGCAGCCAAGGGTCTCTCCAAGAGACCCAGTACTTC
TRBV7-3	-	-	TRBJ2-1	CASEIHLGGENEQFF	TGTGCCAGCGAAATACACTTGGGGGGTGAGAATGAGCAGTTCTTC
TRBV24-1	-	-	TRBJ2-7	CATSDQGYEQYF	TGTGCCACCAGTGATCAGGGGTACGAGCAGTACTTC
TRBV27	-	-	TRBJ1-2	CASSLLEGRRGSDGYTF	TGTGCCAGCAGTTTATTAGAGGGGCGACGGGGGAGTGATGGCTACACCTTC
TRBV7-2	-	-	TRBJ1-5	CASSLRGSNQPQHF	TGTGCCAGCAGCTTAAGGGGTAGCAATCAGCCCCAGCATTTT
TRBV15	once	-	TRBJ1-4	CATIPRKGQPEKLFF	TGTGCCACCATCCCAAGGAAAGGGCAGCCTGAAAAACTGTTTTTT
TRBV7-3	-	-	TRBJ2-2	CASSLIGVAGELFF	TGTGCCAGCAGCTTAATTGGGGTCGCCGGGGAGCTGTTTTTT